The 15 T cell receptor beta chains given below trace back to one sample, sequenced in a study of cytomegalovirus exposure and HLA in healthy donors. Both 60 Vbeta primers and 13 Jbeta primers went into the PCR. The assay was immunoSEQ multiplex PCR, and TCRdb's table has in-frame clones only and misses some. This sample has about 150,000 clones, with around 80% found just once. The specimen was PBMCs. Receptor source: a woman aged 40 to 55 in good health and CMV-seronegative.

This clone was counted only a few times. The chain recombines TRBV11-2 with TRBJ2-5; possibly TRBD1 for D (6 bases). The germline V gene has CDR1 SGHAT and CDR2 FQNNGV. This CDR3 region has 14 residues. V gave up 5 bases and J gave up 6 bases, with 16 bases separating them. The CDR3 DNA sequence: TGTGCCAGCAGCCCCCTGACAGGAAGGCAGACCCAGTACTTC. Protein sequence: CASSPLTGRQTQYF.

The J gene is TRBJ2-5, the V gene TRBV27, with 8 bases identical to TRBD2. This CDR3 comprises 15 residues. J was trimmed by 5 bases and V by 5 bases; bases with no gene match: 10. The germline V gene encodes CDR1 MNHEY and CDR2 SMNVEV (reference sequence). The CDR3 loop is CASSPSPGLGETQYF. Written as DNA, the CDR3 is TGTGCCAGCAGTCCCTCCCCGGGACTAGGCGAGACCCAGTACTTC.

The rearrangement joins TRBV5-1 to TRBJ2-2; TRBD2 matches 11 bases. Trimming removed 2 bases from V and 5 bases from J; junction bases left unmatched: 5. CDR3 length: 16 amino acids. CDR1 and CDR2 from the germline V gene are SGHRS and YFSETQ. The CDR3 sequence: CASSLSTSGRTGELFF. The CDR3 nucleotides are TGCGCCAGCAGCTTATCAACTAGCGGGAGAACCGGGGAGCTGTTTTTT.

Comments on this clone: The sample holds other DNA sequences that translate to the same CDR3. The chain links TRBV9 to TRBJ2-2; TRBD2 matches 8 bases. With 4 bases clipped from V and 2 bases from J, the junction kept 7 bases outside the gene matches. This CDR3 contains 16 residues. Germline loops: CDR1 SGDLS, CDR2 YYNGEE. CDR3: CASSPRTSPNTGELFF. The CDR3 nucleotides are TGTGCCAGCAGCCCCCGGACTAGCCCTAACACCGGGGAGCTGTTTTTT.

The V and J genes are TRBV4-3 and TRBJ1-1; tentative D call: TRBD1 (6 bases). Germline-derived CDR1 and CDR2 are LGHNA and YSLEER. The length of the CDR3 is 18 residues. V gave up 4 bases and J gave up 1 base, with 22 bases separating them. This CDR3 reads CASSRSGAPSRRNTEAFF. The CDR3 nucleotides are TGCGCCAGCAGCCGTTCAGGGGCCCCGTCGCGGAGGAACACTGAAGCTTTCTTT.

This sequence joins TRBV4-1 and TRBJ1-1, with no clear D. The CDR3 has 14 amino acids. Germline assignment: CDR1 MGHRA and CDR2 YSYEKL. Trimming cost V 1 base and J 4 bases, with 10 bases left between them. CDR3 protein: CASSQGGFATEAFF. The CDR3 DNA is TGCGCCAGCAGCCAAGGCGGGTTTGCCACTGAAGCTTTCTTT.

The sample holds a few counts of this clone. This chain joins TRBV19 and TRBJ2-2; TRBD2 aligns across 9 bases. The CDR3 totals 16 residues. CDR1 and CDR2 (germline): LNHDA, SQIVND (reference sequence). The V and J ends lost 3 bases and 8 bases, in that order; junction bases with no gene match: 10. DNA of the CDR3: TGTGCCAGTAGTATCCAGTATAGCGGGGGTTTTGGGGAGCTGTTTTTT. Protein sequence: CASSIQYSGGFGELFF.

This clone has more than one count but fewer than ten. The chain has TRBV28 and TRBJ2-7; a weak D match, TRBD2 (6 bases). The germline CDR1 and CDR2 sequences are MDHEN and SYDVKM. This CDR3 has 19 amino acids. V was cut by 10 bases and J by 1 base, with 32 bases left in between. CDR3: CATKIPSWGGGPESYEQYF. CDR3 sequence (DNA): TGTGCCACCAAGATTCCGAGCTGGGGAGGAGGGCCAGAATCCTACGAGCAGTACTTC.

The gene calls are TRBV5-1 and TRBJ1-5, with a possible D match to TRBD1 (5 bases). The germline gives CDR1 SGHRS, CDR2 YFSETQ. This CDR3 is built from 15 residues. The ends were cut back, 3 bases at V and 3 bases at J, with 13 bases in the middle. Here the CDR3 reads CASSWGAGLNQPQHF. CDR3 DNA sequence: TGCGCCAGCAGCTGGGGCGCAGGGCTCAATCAGCCCCAGCATTTT.

This clone was recorded only once. The chain couples TRBV5-4 to TRBJ2-3; TRBD1 aligns across 7 bases. The V gene end was trimmed by 7 bases and the J gene end by 2 bases; junction bases not matched to a gene: 7. The CDR3 consists of 14 residues. Looked up from germline, CDR1 is SGHNT and CDR2 is YYREEE (reference sequence). The CDR3 bases are TGTGCCAGCTCAAGGGACAGCAACACAGATACGCAGTATTTT. Its protein product is CASSRDSNTDTQYF.

The chain couples TRBV7-9 to TRBJ2-5, with TRBD2 matching over 9 bases. The CDR3 is 16 amino acids. CDR1 is SEHNR and CDR2 is FQNEAQ in the germline V gene (reference sequence). Germline trimming cut 1 base from V and 1 base from J; bases unmatched to any gene: 4. This chain's CDR3 is CASSLGSGGLQETQYF. CDR3 nucleotides: TGTGCCAGCAGCTTAGGGAGCGGGGGGCTCCAAGAGACCCAGTACTTC.

As concerns this clone: Compared with germline, one end of the junction differs, possibly owing to a read error. The chain has TRBV10-3 and TRBJ2-7; D may be TRBD1 (6 bases). The CDR3 is made up of 15 amino acids. Germline V gene data show CDR1 as ENHRY and CDR2 as SYGVKD. CDR3 sequence reads: CAIGESPTGLYGQYF. CDR3 coding DNA: TGTGCCATCGGTGAGTCCCCAACAGGGCTATACGGGCAGTACTTC.

The rearrangement joins TRBV4-2 to TRBJ1-1, with D maybe TRBD1 (5 bases). There are 13 residues in the CDR3. Trimming left V 1 base short and J 5 bases short, with 8 bases between. CDR1 and CDR2 (germline): LGHNA, YNFKEQ. The CDR3 nucleotides are TGTGCCAGCAGCCAAGTCCGGGGGACTGAAGCTTTCTTT. Translation gives CASSQVRGTEAFF.

The J gene is TRBJ1-1, the V gene TRBV11-2; no definite D call. The CDR3 sequence is 13 residues long. The V end lost 4 bases, the J end lost 0 bases, and 6 bases lay between the germline ends. CDR1 and CDR2 (germline): SGHAT, FQNNGV. The CDR3 DNA sequence: TGTGCCAGCAGCTCGTTTATGAACACTGAAGCTTTCTTT. This sequence encodes CASSSFMNTEAFF.

The chain has TRBV9 and TRBJ2-3; 8 positions agree with TRBD1. CDR3 length: 16 amino acids. The germline V gene encodes CDR1 SGDLS and CDR2 YYNGEE. The V gene end was trimmed by 7 bases and the J gene end by 3 bases; junction bases not matched to a gene: 13. The CDR3 DNA sequence: TGTGCCAGCTCGGCTGGCGGACAGGGACCTACAGATACGCAGTATTTT. Amino acid sequence: CASSAGGQGPTDTQYF. The full variable domain, rest sourced from reference TRBV9 and TRBJ2-3, is DSGVTQTPKHLITATGQRVTLRCSPRSGDLSVYWYQQSLDQGLQFLIQYYNGEERAKGNILERFSAQQFPDLHSELNLSSLELGDSALYFCASSAGGQGPTDTQYFGPGTRLTVL.